These 26 T cell receptor beta chains came from one sample sequenced in a study of post-analysis software for immune sequencing data (dated by TCRdb to 2013 to 2016). Beyond this particular receptor, the publication reports: Patients showed significantly higher frequencies than controls for roughly five TRBV segments, among them TRBV5-6, TRBV5-1 and TRBV20-1.

No antigen has been assigned to these receptors. Library preparation employed PCR. Sequencing used an Illumina HiSeq 2500. To reduce PCR and sequencing biases, unique molecular identifiers were incorporated into the TCR beta cDNA libraries. TCRdb applied fastp at Q25 and MiXCR to the public reads, then kept only in-frame beta chains. Each CDR3 protein gets just one entry, which takes the most common genes and DNA from the rows behind it. Across this sample there are hundreds of thousands of distinct CDR3 sequences, with roughly three fifths seen only once. Jointly, the top ten make up around 10% of the sample. The specimen was blood. These TCRs come from a girl aged 2 to 9 with multiple sclerosis.

The CDR3 coding sequence is TGCAGTGCTAGTTCGCCTAGCGGTACCTACGAGCAGTACTTC. Translated: CSASSPSGTYEQYF. V gene TRBV20-1 combines with J gene TRBJ2-7; 7 nucleotides align to TRBD2. The germline CDR1 and CDR2 sequences are DFQATT and SNEGSKA (reference sequence). J lost 2 bases, V lost 3 bases, and 7 bases had no gene match. The CDR3 runs 14 residues.

V and J are TRBV5-1 and TRBJ2-1; 9 bases fit TRBD1. Germline V gene lookup returns CDR1 SGHRS and CDR2 YFSETQ. V trimming: 3 bases; J trimming: 9 bases; junction bases outside the gene matches: 10. CDR3 length: 15 residues. The CDR3 loop reads CASSSGQGGRAEQFF. The CDR3 DNA reads TGCGCCAGCAGCTCGGGACAGGGAGGACGTGCTGAGCAGTTCTTC.

This clonotype was counted at least ten times. One end of the junction is discordant with germline, which a read error may explain. V is TRBV5-1 and J is TRBJ2-3; D gene ambiguous. CDR3 length: 11 amino acids. Germline values: CDR1 SGHRS, CDR2 YFSETQ. The CDR3 spells CASSLTDTQYF. In DNA form, the CDR3 reads TGTGCCAGCAGCCTCACAGATACGCAGTATTTT. The whole variable domain, filled in from reference TRBV5-1 and TRBJ2-3, reads KAGVTQTPRYLIKTRGQQVTLSCSPISGHRSVSWYQQTPGQGLQFLFEYFSETQRNKGNFPGRFSGRQFSNSRSEMNVSTLELGDSALYLCASSLTDTQYFGPGTRLTVL.

The chain employs TRBV6-5 and TRBJ2-3; D gene uncertain. V lost 2 bases, J lost 0 bases, and 12 bases lay in between. CDR3 size: 16 residues. Germline V lookup: CDR1 MNHEY, CDR2 SVGAGI. CDR3 in amino acids: CASSYSPTTSTDTQYF. The CDR3, as DNA: TGTGCCAGCAGTTACAGTCCGACAACTAGCACAGATACGCAGTATTTT.

This clonotype was seen a handful of times. The V and J genes are TRBV12-3 or TRBV12-4 and TRBJ1-1; TRBD1 matches at 8 bases. This CDR3 has 13 residues. Trimming cost V 4 bases and J 8 bases; bases outside gene matches: 6. The CDR3 protein is CASSWDRRKEAFF. The CDR3 DNA follows: TGTGCCAGCAGTTGGGACAGGCGGAAGGAAGCTTTCTTT.

V gene TRBV29-1 combines with J gene TRBJ2-7; tentatively, D is TRBD1 (5 bases). The CDR3 runs to 14 residues. Trimming removed 7 bases from V and 7 bases from J, with 23 bases in between. Germline V gene lookup returns CDR1 SQVTM and CDR2 ANQGSEA. CDR3 region: CSAAQSPGHNEQYF. The CDR3 DNA sequence: TGCAGCGCCGCTCAAAGTCCAGGACACAATGAGCAGTACTTC.

The chain employs TRBV29-1 and TRBJ1-5; 10 nucleotides match TRBD1. J was trimmed by 4 bases and V by 7 bases; bases with no gene match: 4. CDR3 size: 13 residues. Germline V gene lookup returns CDR1 SQVTM and CDR2 ANQGSEA. CDR3 residues: CSAGQGDNQPQHF. In DNA, the CDR3 is TGCAGCGCTGGACAGGGGGATAATCAGCCCCAGCATTTT.

J is TRBJ1-5 and V is TRBV20-1; D possibly corresponds to TRBD1 (5 bases). V lost 6 bases to trimming and J lost 3 bases, with 15 bases between them. The CDR3 totals 14 residues. The germline gives CDR1 DFQATT, CDR2 SNEGSKA (reference sequence). The CDR3 nucleotides read TGCAGTGCCAGTCAGGGCGGTAACAATCAGCCCCAGCATTTT. The encoded protein is CSASQGGNNQPQHF.

The count of this clonotype is one. V gene TRBV4-2 combines with J gene TRBJ2-3; 13 bases line up with TRBD2. This CDR3 spans 20 amino acids. Germline V gene lookup returns CDR1 LGHNA and CDR2 YNFKEQ. Trimming took 5 bases from V and 2 from J; bases not matched to a gene: 16. CDR3 sequence (DNA): TGTGCCAGCAGCTTTAGACTAGCGGGGGGACGCGGGTTTTCCACAGATACGCAGTATTTT. Its protein is CASSFRLAGGRGFSTDTQYF.

The chain carries TRBV7-6 and TRBJ2-1; TRBD1 matches 10 bases. Germline V CDR1 and CDR2: SGHVS, FNYEAQ. The ends lost 5 bases at V and 8 bases at J; junction bases unmatched: 18. The CDR3 totals 18 residues. For the CDR3, the DNA is TGTGCCAGCAGCCGGAGCGGGACAGGGGTTCTAGCTGAGGATGAGCAGTTCTTC. It yields the protein CASSRSGTGVLAEDEQFF.

This rearrangement joins TRBV3-1 to TRBJ2-3, with D possibly matching TRBD2 (6 bases). Germline loops: CDR1 LGHDT, CDR2 YNNKEL (reference sequence). The CDR3 has 15 amino acids. The V and J ends lost 3 bases and 4 bases respectively, with 14 bases between them. CDR3 coding DNA: TGTGCCAGCAGCCATGCCGGGCGGGGAGCAGATACGCAGTATTTT. It is translated as CASSHAGRGADTQYF.

The rearrangement links TRBV7-3 to TRBJ2-7; D is perhaps TRBD2 (5 bases). Trimming took 5 bases from V and 5 from J, leaving 16 bases between them. The CDR3 has 14 residues. Germline values: CDR1 SGHTA, CDR2 FQGTGA. CDR3 coding DNA: TGTGCCAGCAGCATAGGACTTCCCGGGGACGAGCAGTACTTC. Protein product: CASSIGLPGDEQYF.

The rearrangement joins TRBV3-1 to TRBJ2-1; the match to TRBD2 covers 11 bases. The junction had 7 bases not matched to a gene; V was cut back by 2 bases and J by 4 bases. This CDR3 spans 17 amino acids. Germline V gene data show CDR1 as LGHDT and CDR2 as YNNKEL (reference sequence). The CDR3 region is CASSQLRGTSGYNEQFF. For the CDR3, the DNA is TGTGCCAGCAGCCAATTGAGGGGGACTAGCGGATACAATGAGCAGTTCTTC.

The CDR3 bases are TGCAGTGCCAGACAGCGGGAGTGGGAATTTGGTGAGCAGTTCTTC. As protein: CSARQREWEFGEQFF. The genes are TRBV20-1 and TRBJ2-1; TRBD2 matches at 8 bases. Germline V gene sequence: CDR1 DFQATT, CDR2 SNEGSKA (reference sequence). The ends lost 6 bases at V and 9 bases at J; junction bases unmatched: 16. This CDR3 has 15 residues.

This rearrangement joins TRBV6-1 to TRBJ2-5, with 10 bases that match TRBD2. Germline V gene data show CDR1 as MNHNS and CDR2 as SASEGT. V was clipped by 1 base and J by 1 base; unmatched bases: 9. CDR3 length equals 18 residues. This chain's CDR3 is CASSEVRAGGSSQETQYF. CDR3 nucleotides: TGTGCCAGCAGTGAAGTTCGAGCGGGAGGGTCTTCCCAAGAGACCCAGTACTTC.

V gene TRBV4-1 combines with J gene TRBJ2-6; TRBD2 matches at 12 bases. The CDR3 extends over 18 amino acids. Germline V gene lookup returns CDR1 MGHRA and CDR2 YSYEKL. J gave up 2 bases and V 5 bases, and 7 bases lay outside the gene matches. The CDR3 region is CASSSSGRARTGANVLTF. As DNA, the CDR3 is TGCGCCAGCAGCTCTAGCGGGAGGGCCCGTACTGGGGCCAACGTCCTGACTTTC.

The genes are TRBV20-1 and TRBJ2-1; 11 bases map to TRBD2. Germline values: CDR1 DFQATT, CDR2 SNEGSKA (reference sequence). CDR3 size: 16 residues. V trimming: 0 bases; J trimming: 10 bases; junction bases outside the gene matches: 11. CDR3 nucleotides: TGCAGTGCTAGAGAAATAGGCCTAGCGGGAGGAGGGGAGCAGTTCTTC. It specifies CSAREIGLAGGGEQFF.

On this clonotype itself: The junction differs from germline at one of its ends, possibly a read error. V gene TRBV12-3 or TRBV12-4 combines with J gene TRBJ2-3; D could derive from TRBD1 or TRBD2 (6 bases each). The CDR3 totals 16 residues. The CDR3 coding sequence is TGTGCCGGCAGTACCCCGGAGGGGGTGCCGACAGATACGCAGTATTTT. As protein: CAGSTPEGVPTDTQYF.

The gene calls are TRBV29-1 and TRBJ1-1; D is unresolved. V was trimmed by 1 base and J by 3 bases, leaving 9 bases between them. Germline CDR1 SQVTM, CDR2 ANQGSEA. The CDR3 covers 13 residues. The CDR3 DNA sequence: TGCAGCGTTGAAGCACAGCCTTACACTGAAGCTTTCTTT. Translation gives CSVEAQPYTEAFF.

V usage is TRBV7-3 and J usage is TRBJ2-5; maybe TRBD1 (6 bases). The CDR3 is 15 amino acids. Trimming took 5 bases from V and 1 from J, leaving 14 bases between them. Germline CDR1 and CDR2: SGHTA and FQGTGA. The CDR3 protein is CASSLQGSGQETQYF. CDR3 DNA: TGTGCCAGCAGCCTACAGGGTTCGGGCCAAGAGACCCAGTACTTC.

This clonotype was seen only once. This chain joins TRBV20-1 and TRBJ1-2, with a weak D call TRBD1 (5 bases). From germline, CDR1 is DFQATT and CDR2 SNEGSKA (reference sequence). The CDR3 runs 13 residues. V lost 3 bases and J lost 5, with 13 bases in between. Here the CDR3 reads CSASRGRAYGYTF. CDR3 DNA sequence: TGCAGTGCTAGTAGGGGCAGGGCGTATGGCTACACCTTC.

This clonotype was counted between two and nine times. The chain employs TRBV13 and TRBJ2-1; 7 nucleotides match TRBD2. CDR3 size: 13 residues. Germline V lookup: CDR1 PRHDT, CDR2 FYEKMQ (reference sequence). V lost 6 bases to trimming and J lost 3 bases; unmatched junction nucleotides: 2. CDR3 nucleotides: TGTGCCAGCAGTCGCGGGGGCTACAATGAGCAGTTCTTC. The encoded protein is CASSRGGYNEQFF.

This clonotype was picked up one time. The chain employs TRBV11-2 and TRBJ2-7; 9 nucleotides align to TRBD2. CDR3 size: 16 residues. Germline-derived CDR1 and CDR2 are SGHAT and FQNNGV. V shed 2 bases and J 5 bases; nucleotides not matched to a gene: 10. CDR3 nucleotide sequence: TGTGCCAGCAGCTTACGTAGGCGGGAGGGCCTCCACGAGCAGTACTTC. Its protein product is CASSLRRREGLHEQYF.

V gene TRBV10-3 combines with J gene TRBJ1-6; maybe TRBD1 (6 bases). The germline V gene has CDR1 ENHRY and CDR2 SYGVKD. This CDR3 has 13 amino acids. V lost 2 bases and J lost 8, with 7 bases in between. The CDR3 DNA follows: TGTGCCATCAGTGAGAACAGGGATTCACCCCTCCACTTT. Protein product: CAISENRDSPLHF.

The chain carries TRBV15 and TRBJ1-5, with unresolved D. Deletions cut 3 bases from V and 0 bases from J, with 9 bases between. The length of the CDR3 is 15 residues. Germline assignment: CDR1 LNHNV and CDR2 YYDKDF (reference sequence). The CDR3 nucleotides read TGTGCCACCAGCAGCCGGACGGATAGCAATCAGCCCCAGCATTTT. Translation gives CATSSRTDSNQPQHF.

The J gene is TRBJ1-1, the V gene TRBV6-5; D is undetermined. V was cut by 5 bases and J by 2 bases, with 9 bases left in between. Germline CDR1 is MNHEY and CDR2 is SVGAGI. This CDR3 is 13 amino acids long. CDR3 DNA sequence: TGTGCCAGCAGTCATAGAGAAAACACTGAAGCTTTCTTT. Its translation is CASSHRENTEAFF.